This is a list of T cell receptor beta chains from one sample in a study of cytomegalovirus exposure and HLA in healthy donors. Assay: immunoSEQ multiplex PCR; the TCRdb copy retains only in-frame clones and omits some. The sample includes 150,000 to 200,000 clones, around 75% of them seen just once. The material sequenced was PBMCs. These receptors all stem from a woman aged 30 to 39 in good health and CMV-seronegative. CDR3s include the opening cysteine and the closing phenylalanine or tryptophan. Fields, in order: J gene, CDR3 length, D gene, clone size, V gene, CDR3 protein, CDR3 DNA. A D gene is named only where the DNA matches it firmly. Size is stated for part of the rows, as once, few or many counts, or as a class when the clone is expanded.

>TRBJ1-4|15|-|-|TRBV9
CASSVGEVAREKLFF
TGTGCCAGCAGCGTAGGGGAGGTGGCGCGCGAAAAACTGTTTTTT
>TRBJ1-1|13|TRBD1|-|TRBV5-1
CASSWDRNTEAFF
TGCGCCAGCAGCTGGGACAGGAACACTGAAGCTTTCTTT
>TRBJ2-1|15|TRBD1|-|TRBV6-6
CASSYDRGRSDEQFF
TGTGCCAGCAGTTACGACAGGGGGCGGAGTGATGAGCAGTTCTTC
>TRBJ2-7|15|TRBD2|-|TRBV7-9
CASSLSGSESYEQYF
TGTGCCAGCAGCCTTAGCGGGAGTGAGTCCTACGAGCAGTACTTC
>TRBJ2-4|17|-|-|TRBV28
CASSPSGSRLAKNIQYF
TGTGCCAGCAGCCCCTCGGGTAGTCGTTTAGCCAAAAACATTCAGTACTTC
>TRBJ1-2|12|-|-|TRBV30
CAWEGGNYGYTF
TGTGCCTGGGAGGGGGGGAACTATGGCTACACCTTC
>TRBJ2-7|14|TRBD2|-|TRBV6-5
CASGGEGRFDEQYF
TGTGCCAGCGGTGGGGAGGGCCGTTTCGACGAGCAGTACTTC
>TRBJ2-7|20|TRBD1|-|TRBV2
CASSEVKGQGIMRGNYEQYF
TGTGCCAGCAGTGAAGTGAAGGGACAGGGTATAATGAGGGGAAACTACGAGCAGTACTTC
>TRBJ1-3|16|-|-|TRBV7-2
CASSLTGGRSGNTIYF
TGTGCCAGCAGCCTAACGGGGGGACGCTCTGGAAACACCATATATTTT
>TRBJ2-1|16|TRBD1|-|TRBV7-3
CASSTQPGQGANEQFF
TGTGCCAGCAGCACTCAACCGGGACAGGGGGCAAATGAGCAGTTCTTC
>TRBJ2-1|16|-|-|TRBV6-6
CASSYSQADSYNEQFF
TGTGCCAGCAGTTACTCACAGGCAGACTCCTACAATGAGCAGTTCTTC
>TRBJ1-5|13|-|-|TRBV11-2
CASSPDSSQPQHF
TGTGCCAGCAGCCCCGACAGTAGCCAGCCCCAGCATTTT
>TRBJ2-7|16|TRBD2|-|TRBV4-2
CASSPQPRGLVSEQYF
TGTGCCAGCAGCCCTCAACCGAGGGGACTAGTAAGCGAGCAGTACTTC
>TRBJ1-2|15|-|-|TRBV7-3
CASSSQANSPYGYTF
TGTGCCAGCAGCTCACAAGCTAATAGCCCCTATGGCTACACCTTC
>TRBJ2-6|19|-|-|TRBV4-1
CASSQEPGLALPGANVLTF
TGCGCCAGCAGCCAAGAGCCAGGGTTAGCCCTACCTGGGGCCAACGTCCTGACTTTC
>TRBJ1-5|12|-|-|TRBV7-8
CASSLGAQPQHF
TGTGCCAGCAGCTTAGGCGCCCAGCCCCAGCATTTT
>TRBJ1-2|15|-|-|TRBV28
CASSLGGARRGGYTF
TGTGCCAGCAGTTTAGGGGGGGCCCGGCGAGGCGGCTACACCTTC
>TRBJ1-3|15|-|-|TRBV19
CASSIGTPFGNTIYF
TGTGCCAGTAGTATTGGGACACCGTTTGGAAACACCATATATTTT
>TRBJ2-7|16|TRBD1|few|TRBV25-1
CASSGPGTAISYEQYF
TGTGCCAGCAGTGGACCCGGGACAGCGATCTCCTACGAGCAGTACTTC
>TRBJ1-1|13|-|-|TRBV5-1
CASSPLTATEAFF
TGCGCCAGCAGCCCATTGACAGCCACTGAAGCTTTCTTT
>TRBJ2-7|16|TRBD2|-|TRBV7-2
CASSQGLLAGGYEQYF
TGTGCCAGCAGCCAAGGGTTACTAGCGGGAGGCTACGAGCAGTACTTC
>TRBJ2-5|15|TRBD2|few|TRBV18
CASSLVTSNQETQYF
TGTGCCAGCTCACTAGTGACTAGCAACCAAGAGACCCAGTACTTC
>TRBJ1-2|13|TRBD1|once|TRBV25-1
CASSAGTGYGYTF
TGTGCCAGCAGTGCCGGGACAGGCTATGGCTACACCTTC
>TRBJ2-4|16|-|-|TRBV19
CASSSRTTSAKNIQYF
TGTGCCAGTAGTTCCCGGACAACTTCAGCCAAAAACATTCAGTACTTC
>TRBJ2-1|15|TRBD1|once|TRBV5-1
CASSQGQGGYNEQFF
TGCGCCAGCAGCCAGGGACAGGGGGGATACAATGAGCAGTTCTTC
>TRBJ2-7|15|TRBD1|-|TRBV27
CASSHWGQGNYEQYF
TGTGCCAGCAGCCATTGGGGACAGGGGAATTACGAGCAGTACTTC
>TRBJ2-7|15|TRBD2|-|TRBV7-2
CASSPTSGSWGEQYF
TGTGCCAGCAGCCCAACGAGCGGGAGTTGGGGCGAGCAGTACTTC
>TRBJ1-3|14|-|-|TRBV5-1
CASSEGTKGNTIYF
TGCGCCAGCAGCGAAGGGACAAAAGGAAACACCATATATTTT
>TRBJ2-7|14|TRBD1|-|TRBV25-1
CASSMRQGNYEQYF
TGTGCCAGCAGTATGAGACAGGGGAACTACGAGCAGTACTTC
>TRBJ1-1|14|-|-|TRBV6-5
CASSLTGLVTEAFF
TGTGCCAGCAGTTTAACAGGGCTGGTCACTGAAGCTTTCTTT
>TRBJ2-6|18|-|-|TRBV5-1
CASSLPQGNVAGANVLTF
TGCGCCAGCAGCTTACCGCAGGGGAACGTAGCTGGGGCCAACGTCCTGACTTTC
>TRBJ1-4|16|TRBD1|-|TRBV5-6
CASSSPRTGAHEKLFF
TGTGCCAGCAGCTCACCAAGGACAGGGGCCCATGAAAAACTGTTTTTT
>TRBJ1-5|15|-|few|TRBV18
CASSPSSTERQPQHF
TGTGCCAGCTCACCAAGTTCGACTGAGCGGCAGCCCCAGCATTTT
>TRBJ1-2|14|TRBD1|-|TRBV15
CATSILGQGAQNTF
TGTGCCACCAGCATCCTCGGACAGGGGGCGCAAAACACCTTC
>TRBJ2-7|14|TRBD2|once|TRBV13
CASSLSLGGYEQYF
TGTGCCAGCAGCTTAAGTTTGGGGGGGTACGAGCAGTACTTC
>TRBJ2-7|13|-|-|TRBV11-3
CASSFTGAAEQYF
TGTGCCAGCAGCTTCACGGGAGCGGCCGAGCAGTACTTC
>TRBJ1-2|13|-|once|TRBV7-9
CASSLPYRDGYTF
TGTGCCAGCAGCTTACCTTACAGGGACGGCTACACCTTC
>TRBJ2-2|17|TRBD2|-|TRBV4-3
CASSQLAGGRGTGELFF
TGCGCCAGCAGCCAACTAGCGGGAGGGCGGGGCACCGGGGAGCTGTTTTTT
>TRBJ2-7|14|TRBD1|-|TRBV6-5
CASRRGQGGYEQYF
TGTGCCAGCAGACGGGGACAGGGCGGATACGAGCAGTACTTC
>TRBJ2-3|15|TRBD1|-|TRBV11-3
CASSFDRDLTDTQYF
TGTGCCAGCAGCTTCGACAGGGACCTCACAGATACGCAGTATTTT
>TRBJ2-5|15|TRBD1|-|TRBV11-3
CASSPGTGQKETQYF
TGTGCCAGCAGCCCCGGGACAGGCCAGAAAGAGACCCAGTACTTC
>TRBJ2-3|16|-|-|TRBV5-4
CASSLWGRWDTDTQYF
TGTGCCAGCAGCTTGTGGGGGCGCTGGGACACAGATACGCAGTATTTT
>TRBJ2-3|16|TRBD2|-|TRBV5-1
CASSLDSGRAVDTQYF
TGCGCCAGCAGCTTGGACAGCGGGAGGGCCGTAGATACGCAGTATTTT
>TRBJ1-2|13|-|-|TRBV10-2
CASSEGRDYGYTF
TGCGCCAGCAGTGAAGGCAGGGACTATGGCTACACCTTC
>TRBJ2-1|13|-|-|TRBV5-1
CASRQGSSNEQFF
TGCGCCAGCAGACAGGGAAGTAGCAATGAGCAGTTCTTC
>TRBJ1-3|15|TRBD1|-|TRBV2
CASSPGGRGGNTIYF
TGTGCCAGCAGTCCAGGGGGCCGGGGTGGAAACACCATATATTTT
>TRBJ2-7|15|TRBD2|-|TRBV5-4
CASSPRSGGAAEQYF
TGTGCCAGCAGCCCACGCAGCGGGGGGGCGGCCGAGCAGTACTTC
>TRBJ1-2|13|TRBD1|-|TRBV5-4
CASSRGQRYGYTF
TGTGCCAGCAGCCGGGGACAGCGCTATGGCTACACCTTC
>TRBJ1-1|15|-|-|TRBV7-3
CASSLSGGANTEAFF
TGTGCCAGCAGCTTATCGGGCGGGGCGAACACTGAAGCTTTCTTT
>TRBJ1-6|15|TRBD1|-|TRBV5-1
CASSAAGTVDSPLHF
TGCGCCAGCAGCGCCGCAGGGACAGTAGATTCACCCCTCCACTTT
>TRBJ2-7|17|TRBD2|-|TRBV19
CASSIRLAGGPSYEQYF
TGTGCCAGTAGTATCCGACTAGCGGGAGGGCCCTCCTACGAGCAGTACTTC
>TRBJ1-2|16|TRBD1|few|TRBV18
CASSPELDRVGSGYTF
TGTGCCAGCTCACCTGAACTGGACAGGGTTGGAAGTGGCTACACCTTC
>TRBJ2-6|17|TRBD1|-|TRBV19
CASTPGQAYSGANVLTF
TGTGCCAGTACTCCGGGACAGGCTTACTCTGGGGCCAACGTCCTGACTTTC
>TRBJ1-5|16|-|-|TRBV7-3
CASSFRWDKCNQPQHF
TGTGCCAGCAGCTTCCGCTGGGACAAATGCAATCAGCCCCAGCATTTT
>TRBJ2-3|16|TRBD2|-|TRBV13
CASSTRTSGSSDTQYF
TGTGCCAGCAGCACCCGGACTAGCGGGAGCTCAGATACGCAGTATTTT
>TRBJ1-4|16|TRBD1|-|TRBV14
CASSQGATGRREKLFF
TGTGCCAGCAGCCAAGGTGCGACAGGGAGGCGTGAAAAACTGTTTTTT
>TRBJ2-2|15|TRBD1|few|TRBV2
CASILQGVGTGELFF
TGTGCCAGCATTCTCCAGGGGGTCGGCACCGGGGAGCTGTTTTTT
>TRBJ2-6|20|-|few|TRBV15
CATSRDLGTPGLSGANVLTF
TGTGCCACCAGCAGAGATCTGGGGACTCCGGGGCTTTCTGGGGCCAACGTCCTGACTTTC
>TRBJ1-1|16|-|-|TRBV10-3
CAISELGAPEYTEAFF
TGTGCCATCAGTGAGTTGGGGGCGCCTGAGTATACTGAAGCCTTCTTT